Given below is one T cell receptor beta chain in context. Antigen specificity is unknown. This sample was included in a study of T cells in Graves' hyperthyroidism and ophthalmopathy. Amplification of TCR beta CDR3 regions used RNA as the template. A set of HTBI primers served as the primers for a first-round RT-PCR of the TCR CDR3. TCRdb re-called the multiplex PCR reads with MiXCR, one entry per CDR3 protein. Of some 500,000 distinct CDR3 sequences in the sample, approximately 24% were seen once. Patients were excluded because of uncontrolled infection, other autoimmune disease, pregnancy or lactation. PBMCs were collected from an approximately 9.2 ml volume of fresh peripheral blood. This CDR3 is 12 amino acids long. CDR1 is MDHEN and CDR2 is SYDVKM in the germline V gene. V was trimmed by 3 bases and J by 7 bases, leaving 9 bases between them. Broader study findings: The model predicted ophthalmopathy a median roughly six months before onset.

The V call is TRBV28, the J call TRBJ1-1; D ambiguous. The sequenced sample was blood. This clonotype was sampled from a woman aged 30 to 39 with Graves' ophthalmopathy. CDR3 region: CASSFKGIEAFF. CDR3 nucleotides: TGTGCCAGCAGTTTTAAGGGAATTGAAGCTTTCTTT. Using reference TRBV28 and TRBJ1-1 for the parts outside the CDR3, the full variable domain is DVKVTQSSRYLVKRTGEKVFLECVQDMDHENMFWYRQDPGLGLRLIYFSYDVKMKEKGDIPEGYSVSREKKERFSLILESASTNQTSMYLCASSFKGIEAFFGQGTRLTVV.